Listed below are T cell receptor beta chains from one sample, sequenced in a study of blood T cells in healthy people across ages. TCRdb independently ran MiXCR on the 5' RACE reads; one entry per CDR3 protein. The data hold approximately 730,000 distinct CDR3 sequences, with 40% to 65% observed a single time. Sequencing was done on a sample of blood. Every receptor here comes from a man older than 75 in good health. CDR3s include the opening cysteine and the closing phenylalanine or tryptophan. A D gene is named only where the DNA matches it firmly. Only some rows state a clone size, as once, few, many or a class for expanded clones.

v_gene: TRBV27
d_gene: -
abundance: -
j_gene: TRBJ2-1
CDR3aa: CASSRVLAAYNEQFF
CDR3nt: TGTGCCAGCAGCCGCGTTTTAGCGGCGTACAATGAGCAGTTCTTC

v_gene: TRBV2
d_gene: -
abundance: few
j_gene: TRBJ2-6
CDR3aa: CASSEAGVGANVLTF
CDR3nt: TGTGCCAGCAGTGAAGCAGGGGTTGGGGCCAACGTCCTGACTTTC

v_gene: TRBV7-9
d_gene: -
abundance: -
j_gene: TRBJ2-5
CDR3aa: CPQRQETQYF
CDR3nt: TGCCCCCAGCGGCAAGAGACCCAGTACTTC

v_gene: TRBV11-3
d_gene: TRBD2
abundance: -
j_gene: TRBJ2-7
CDR3aa: CASSPLTSGNYEQYF
CDR3nt: TGTGCCAGCAGCCCACTGACTAGCGGGAACTACGAGCAGTACTTC

v_gene: TRBV27
d_gene: TRBD1
abundance: few
j_gene: TRBJ2-1
CDR3aa: CASSRTGVNEQFF
CDR3nt: TGTGCCAGCAGTAGGACAGGGGTCAATGAGCAGTTCTTC

v_gene: TRBV20-1
d_gene: -
abundance: -
j_gene: TRBJ1-2
CDR3aa: CSARDIGLGMSYGYTF
CDR3nt: TGCAGTGCTAGAGATATCGGCCTTGGCATGTCCTATGGCTACACCTTC

v_gene: TRBV15
d_gene: -
abundance: -
j_gene: TRBJ2-5
CDR3aa: CATSRGPLGQYF
CDR3nt: TGTGCCACCAGCAGAGGCCCCTTAGGGCAGTACTTC

v_gene: TRBV5-1
d_gene: -
abundance: -
j_gene: TRBJ2-1
CDR3aa: CASSAIRGELNEQFF
CDR3nt: TGCGCCAGCAGCGCTATTAGGGGAGAACTCAATGAGCAGTTCTTC

v_gene: TRBV20-1
d_gene: TRBD2
abundance: few
j_gene: TRBJ2-3
CDR3aa: CSAASPTLGLATDTQYF
CDR3nt: TGCAGTGCCGCTTCACCAACTTTGGGACTAGCGACAGATACGCAGTATTTT

v_gene: TRBV3-1
d_gene: TRBD1
abundance: -
j_gene: TRBJ2-7
CDR3aa: CASSQVGTDRAYEQYF
CDR3nt: TGTGCCAGCAGCCAAGTTGGAACGGACAGGGCCTACGAGCAGTACTTC

v_gene: TRBV11-1
d_gene: -
abundance: -
j_gene: TRBJ2-3
CDR3aa: CASSSRGSGHRDAYF
CDR3nt: TGTGCCAGCAGCTCCCGGGGTTCGGGCCACAGAGACGCGTATTTT

v_gene: TRBV6-6
d_gene: -
abundance: -
j_gene: TRBJ1-2
CDR3aa: CASSLGGTPTNYGYTF
CDR3nt: TGTGCCAGCAGCCTGGGCGGGACACCTACTAACTATGGCTACACCTTC

v_gene: TRBV18
d_gene: -
abundance: -
j_gene: TRBJ2-7
CDR3aa: CASSPISNSYEQYF
CDR3nt: TGTGCCAGCTCACCGATCTCTAATTCCTACGAGCAGTACTTC